A single sample is the source of the 6 T cell receptor beta chains below, sequenced in a study of shared clonotypes between healthy human individuals. Naive CD8 isolation took CD45RO-negative cells positively selected for CCR7 and excluded terminally differentiated effector memory CD45RA+ cells. The method was immunoSEQ multiplex PCR; TCRdb's version includes in-frame clones alone and lacks a portion of them. The sample holds around 2.1 million clones, about 93% seen once. The specimen sequenced was naive CD8+ T cells from PBMCs. The receptors come from a man aged 18 to 29 in good health. Some clones in this sample may be carry-over from other donors' samples.

V usage is TRBV9 and J usage is TRBJ2-6; the D call may be TRBD1 or TRBD2 (5 bases each). Germline V gene lookup returns CDR1 SGDLS and CDR2 YYNGEE. The CDR3 loop spans 19 amino acids. Trimming cost V 2 bases and J 0 bases, with 18 bases left between them. The CDR3 spells CASSVPRDAKSSGANVLTF. CDR3 sequence (DNA): TGTGCCAGCAGCGTCCCCCGGGACGCGAAGAGCTCTGGGGCCAACGTCCTGACTTTC.

The V and J genes are TRBV7-6 and TRBJ2-1; 8 nucleotides line up with TRBD1. The CDR3 loop spans 15 amino acids. Trimming removed 4 bases from V and 4 bases from J; junction bases left unmatched: 6. CDR1 is SGHVS, CDR2 FNYEAQ, per germline. The CDR3 reads CASSSGQGSYNEQFF. In nucleotides, the CDR3 is TGTGCCAGCAGCTCCGGACAGGGCAGTTACAATGAGCAGTTCTTC.

CDR3 sequence: CARRDRGFNEQFF. CDR3 in DNA: TGTGCCAGAAGGGACAGGGGTTTCAATGAGCAGTTCTTC. This chain connects TRBV2 to TRBJ2-1, with 10 bases that match TRBD1. The CDR3 has 13 amino acids. V lost 9 bases to trimming and J lost 6 bases; unmatched junction nucleotides: 5. The germline gives CDR1 SNHLY, CDR2 FYNNEI.

The V and J genes are TRBV5-1 and TRBJ2-1; 10 bases line up with TRBD1. The CDR3 is 18 residues long. Per germline, CDR1 SGHRS and CDR2 YFSETQ. Unmatched junction bases numbered 15, after V lost 6 bases and J lost 3 bases. The CDR3 reads CASTPGQGLYNYYNEQFF. The CDR3, as DNA: TGCGCCAGCACCCCGGGACAGGGGCTTTACAACTACTACAATGAGCAGTTCTTC.

The chain couples TRBV28 to TRBJ1-4; D call uncertain. CDR1 MDHEN and CDR2 SYDVKM come from the germline V gene. CDR3 length: 14 amino acids. Between the trimmed V and J ends, which lost 4 bases and 8 bases, there was a span of 14 bases. The CDR3 DNA sequence: TGTGCCAGCAGTTGGATACCGGGGAAGGAAAAACTGTTTTTT. Translation: CASSWIPGKEKLFF.

V usage is TRBV10-2 and J usage is TRBJ2-3; 11 bases map to TRBD2. CDR1 is WSHSY and CDR2 is SAAADI in the germline V gene. This CDR3 is 16 amino acids long. Trimming cost V 3 bases and J 6 bases; bases outside gene matches: 8. In nucleotides, the CDR3 is TGCGCCAGCAGTGACCTAGCGGGAGGCCCGGCCGATACGCAGTATTTT. As protein: CASSDLAGGPADTQYF.